This entry concerns a single T cell receptor beta chain. Its target is not known. The CDR3 is 14 amino acids. Germline CDR1 is DFQATT and CDR2 is SNEGSKA (reference sequence). The sample belongs to a study of monozygotic twins with inflammatory bowel disease. TCRdb re-called the 5' RACE reads and catalogs CDR3 proteins one per entry, DNA excluded. This repertoire includes approximately 120,000 distinct CDR3 sequences. The study's findings and limits: Patient repertoire variability may have increased through differing immunosuppressive treatments. Among IBD patients, fewer clonotypes were shared with others than among healthy twins, especially with disease activity. Support for a single strong signal or clonotype associated with IBD was absent. It was in IBD patients that TCRbeta diversity (inverse Simpson) was lower than in healthy co-twins.

The TCR originated in a human donor with ulcerative colitis or Crohn's disease, or a healthy co-twin of an affected twin (not recorded which). This sequence joins TRBV20-1 and TRBJ1-1; TCRdb's D call, TRBD1, is unchecked because there is no DNA. The material sequenced was blood. This CDR3 is CSARIGAENTEAFF.